In its sample, the clone carrying this T cell receptor (beta chain) was seen a few times. These data come from a study of T cells of healthy individuals. TCRdb used MiXCR to reprocess the 5' RACE reads, holding one entry per CDR3 protein. The data contain 75,000 to 95,000 distinct CDR3 sequences, roughly 5% of them seen just once; the ten biggest clones take up about 7.5%. The CDR3 length is 14 residues. With V trimmed by 0 bases and J by 6 bases, 8 bases remained unmatched. CDR1 and CDR2 (germline): DFQATT, SNEGSKA (reference sequence). The rearrangement joins TRBV20-1 to TRBJ2-7; 7 nucleotides agree with TRBD2. The receptor comes from a female donor in good health. CDR3 amino acids: CSARDLSGMGEQYF. CDR3 nucleotides: TGCAGTGCTAGAGATCTCAGCGGGATGGGCGAGCAGTACTTC.